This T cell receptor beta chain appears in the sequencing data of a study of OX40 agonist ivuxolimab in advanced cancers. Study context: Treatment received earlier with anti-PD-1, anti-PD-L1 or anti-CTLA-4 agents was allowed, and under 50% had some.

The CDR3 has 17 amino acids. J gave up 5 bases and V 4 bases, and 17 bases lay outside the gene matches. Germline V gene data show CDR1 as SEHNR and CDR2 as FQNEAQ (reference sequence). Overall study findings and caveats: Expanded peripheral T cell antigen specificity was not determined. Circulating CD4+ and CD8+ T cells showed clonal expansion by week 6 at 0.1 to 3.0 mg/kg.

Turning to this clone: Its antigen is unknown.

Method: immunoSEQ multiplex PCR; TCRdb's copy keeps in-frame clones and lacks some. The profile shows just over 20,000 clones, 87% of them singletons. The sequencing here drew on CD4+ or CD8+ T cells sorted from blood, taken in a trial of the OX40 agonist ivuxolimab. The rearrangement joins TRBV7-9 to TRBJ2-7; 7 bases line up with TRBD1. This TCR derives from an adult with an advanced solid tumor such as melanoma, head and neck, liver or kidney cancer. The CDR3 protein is CASSSPSTGEFVHEQYF. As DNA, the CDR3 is TGTGCCAGCAGCTCGCCCTCAACAGGGGAGTTTGTCCACGAGCAGTACTTC.